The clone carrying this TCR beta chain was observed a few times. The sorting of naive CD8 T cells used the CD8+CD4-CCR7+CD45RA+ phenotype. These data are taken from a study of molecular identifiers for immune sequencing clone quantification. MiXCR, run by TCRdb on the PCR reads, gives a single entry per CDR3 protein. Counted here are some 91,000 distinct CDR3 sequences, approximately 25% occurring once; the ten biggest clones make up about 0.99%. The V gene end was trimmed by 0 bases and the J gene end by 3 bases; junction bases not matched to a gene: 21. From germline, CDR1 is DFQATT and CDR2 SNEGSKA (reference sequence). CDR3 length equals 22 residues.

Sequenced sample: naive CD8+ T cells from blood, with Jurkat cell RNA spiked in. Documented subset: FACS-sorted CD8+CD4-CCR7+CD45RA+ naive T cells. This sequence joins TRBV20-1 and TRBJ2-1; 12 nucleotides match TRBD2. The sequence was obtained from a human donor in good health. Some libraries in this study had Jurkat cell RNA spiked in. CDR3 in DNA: TGCAGTGCTAGAGATTTGACGGGGCCCGCTGGACTAGCGGGGTTACACTACAATGAGCAGTTCTTC. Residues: CSARDLTGPAGLAGLHYNEQFF.